This section outlines one T cell receptor (beta chain) sequence together with its context. The antigen is unknown. Each donor's status was that of a healthy bone marrow donor. 60 Vbeta and 13 Jbeta primers were used in PCR. In the source study's methods: Among the unique TCR beta chains that a later analysis counted, some 73 million in all, 10 million to 13 million were shared. Profiling relied on immunoSEQ multiplex PCR, and the TCRdb table lists in-frame clones only, not all of them. The V and J calls and clone size come from that table; D and trimming were worked out from the DNA. The repertoire holds around 90,000 clones, with approximately 86% as singletons. The sample originates from a study of cytomegalovirus exposure and HLA in healthy donors. Study-wide results and limits: Analyzed later, association rates of TCRs varied across HLA loci, with DRB1 most and HLA-C fewest. Donor immune exposure was known only as CMV serostatus.

The sequenced material came from PBMCs. The sequence came from a man aged 30 to 39 in good health and CMV-seropositive.

CDR3 sequence reads: CASSTLGGGASYVTQYF. CDR3 in DNA: TGTGCCAGTAGTACCCTCGGGGGTGGGGCTTCTTATGTGACCCAGTACTTC. The chain combines TRBV19 with TRBJ2-5; tentative D call: TRBD2 (6 bases). The CDR3 loop spans 17 amino acids. Germline values: CDR1 LNHDA, CDR2 SQIVND (reference sequence). Trimming took off 4 bases at V and 7 bases at J, with 25 bases between the two ends.